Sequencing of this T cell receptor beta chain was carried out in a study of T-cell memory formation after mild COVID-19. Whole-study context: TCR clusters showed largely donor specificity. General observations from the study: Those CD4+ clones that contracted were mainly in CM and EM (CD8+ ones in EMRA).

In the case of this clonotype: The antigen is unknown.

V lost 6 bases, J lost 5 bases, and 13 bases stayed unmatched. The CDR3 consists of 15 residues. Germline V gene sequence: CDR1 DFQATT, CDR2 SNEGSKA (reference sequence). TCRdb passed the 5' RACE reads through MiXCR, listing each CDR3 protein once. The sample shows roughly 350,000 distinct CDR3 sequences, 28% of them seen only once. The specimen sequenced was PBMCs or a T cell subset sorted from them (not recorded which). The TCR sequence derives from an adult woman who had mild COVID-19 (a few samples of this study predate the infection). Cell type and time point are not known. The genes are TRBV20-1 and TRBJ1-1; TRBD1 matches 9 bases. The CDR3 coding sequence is TGCAGTGCCACCCGTCGACAGGGGGTAGGGACTGAAGCTTTCTTT. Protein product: CSATRRQGVGTEAFF.